This TCR beta chain came from a study of T cells after yellow fever vaccination. Study summary: In the case of low-cell-number fractions, SMART-Seq v4 Ultra Low Input was used for preparation. Study results and caveats: A weaker but faster secondary response was observed, peaking on day 5 versus 15.

The table lists this clonotype with many counts. As yet, its antigen is unknown. In TCRdb, the 5' RACE reads were re-called with MiXCR into one record per CDR3 protein. This table has tens of thousands of distinct CDR3 sequences, 5% to 6.5% appearing once. Trimming removed 3 bases at V and 3 bases at J, with 8 bases between. The CDR3 loop spans 13 amino acids. CDR1 and CDR2 (germline): DFQATT, SNEGSKA (reference sequence). This specimen was CD4+ T cells sorted from PBMCs, taken less than 16 days after the first yellow fever vaccination. This clonotype was sampled from a man younger than 30 who received the YFV17D yellow fever vaccine. The V and J genes are TRBV20-1 and TRBJ2-2; D unresolved. The CDR3, as DNA: TGCAGTGCTAGTCGGCGGTACACCGGGGAGCTGTTTTTT. It is translated as CSASRRYTGELFF.